Listed below are T cell receptor beta chains from one sample, sequenced in a study of post-analysis software for immune sequencing data. TCRdb recomputed calls from the PCR reads with MiXCR, one row per CDR3 protein. The table records 350,000 to 500,000 distinct CDR3 sequences, less than 40% of them present only once. The sample taken for sequencing was blood. These receptors were taken from a girl aged 2-10 years with multiple sclerosis. Both conserved end residues are part of each CDR3. Each record gives: D gene, J gene, V gene, clone size, CDR3 protein, CDR3 DNA. D genes are given only for firm matches. Expanded clones get a size class; other rows say once, few or many, or leave the size out.

D: -
J: TRBJ1-5
V: TRBV28
size: few
CDR3: CASQFGGNQPQHF
DNA: TGTGCCAGCCAATTTGGAGGCAATCAACCCCAGCATTTT

D: TRBD2
J: TRBJ2-3
V: TRBV29-1
size: -
CDR3: CSVATSGRAGWGTDTQYF
DNA: TGCAGCGTGGCAACTAGCGGGAGGGCCGGATGGGGCACAGATACGCAGTATTTT

D: TRBD2
J: TRBJ2-1
V: TRBV6-2/TRBV6-3
size: -
CDR3: CASSYSGRVAGSSYNEQFF
DNA: TGTGCCAGCAGTTACTCGGGGAGGGTAGCGGGGAGCTCCTACAATGAGCAGTTCTTC

D: -
J: TRBJ2-4
V: TRBV29-1
size: -
CDR3: CSTLSGAQNIQYF
DNA: TGCAGCACTCTGTCGGGGGCCCAAAACATTCAGTACTTC

D: -
J: TRBJ2-5
V: TRBV7-6
size: many
CDR3: CASSLAISETQYF
DNA: TGTGCCAGCAGCTTAGCAATTTCGGAGACCCAGTACTTC

D: -
J: TRBJ1-2
V: TRBV7-2
size: few
CDR3: CASSNGLRAVGYTF
DNA: TGTGCCAGCAGCAACGGGCTGAGGGCAGTTGGCTACACCTTC

D: TRBD2
J: TRBJ2-5
V: TRBV5-4
size: few
CDR3: CASSLKRGDQETQYF
DNA: TGTGCCAGCAGCTTGAAGCGGGGGGACCAAGAGACCCAGTACTTC

D: -
J: TRBJ2-5
V: TRBV15
size: few
CDR3: CATSRSQVTETQYF
DNA: TGTGCCACCAGCAGGAGCCAGGTTACAGAGACCCAGTACTTC

D: -
J: TRBJ2-7
V: TRBV20-1
size: -
CDR3: CSATNSYEQYF
DNA: TGCAGTGCTACCAACTCCTACGAGCAGTACTTC

D: TRBD1
J: TRBJ1-2
V: TRBV5-5
size: -
CDR3: CASRRQGGNYGYTF
DNA: TGTGCCAGCAGGAGACAGGGGGGGAACTATGGCTACACCTTC

D: -
J: TRBJ2-7
V: TRBV5-6
size: -
CDR3: CASSLGKTVYEQYF
DNA: TGTGCCAGCAGCTTGGGCAAGACGGTTTACGAGCAGTACTTC

D: -
J: TRBJ1-2
V: TRBV20-1
size: -
CDR3: CSARGPEGYTF
DNA: TGCAGTGCTAGGGGGCCCGAAGGCTACACCTTC

D: -
J: TRBJ2-3
V: TRBV9
size: -
CDR3: CASSPGGLSTTDTQYF
DNA: TGTGCCAGCAGCCCCGGGGGATTATCTACCACAGATACGCAGTATTTT

D: TRBD2
J: TRBJ2-3
V: TRBV20-1
size: few
CDR3: CSALKNSGGYTDTQYF
DNA: TGCAGTGCCCTAAAGAATAGCGGGGGGTACACAGATACGCAGTATTTT

D: -
J: TRBJ2-1
V: TRBV6-6
size: once
CDR3: CASSLSLEEGGYNEQFF
DNA: TGTGCCAGCAGTCTGTCACTAGAGGAGGGGGGATACAATGAGCAGTTCTTC

D: -
J: TRBJ2-1
V: TRBV29-1
size: few
CDR3: CSVEDPVAAKYNEQFF
DNA: TGCAGCGTTGAAGATCCGGTAGCGGCAAAATACAATGAGCAGTTCTTC

D: -
J: TRBJ1-2
V: TRBV7-9
size: once
CDR3: CASSLEGVAYGYTF
DNA: TGTGCCAGCAGCTTAGAGGGCGTCGCCTATGGCTACACCTTC

D: -
J: TRBJ2-1
V: TRBV7-2
size: -
CDR3: CASSAGRWGQQGFGEQFF
DNA: TGTGCCAGCAGCGCGGGGCGGTGGGGGCAGCAGGGGTTTGGTGAGCAGTTCTTC

D: -
J: TRBJ2-7
V: TRBV27
size: -
CDR3: CASSLLGRSSYEQYF
DNA: TGTGCCAGCAGTTTATTGGGGAGGAGCTCCTACGAGCAGTACTTC

D: -
J: TRBJ1-2
V: TRBV14
size: few
CDR3: CASSQGPRENAVGYTF
DNA: TGTGCCAGCAGCCAAGGGCCCAGGGAAAATGCGGTCGGCTACACCTTC

D: TRBD2
J: TRBJ2-1
V: TRBV7-9
size: few
CDR3: CASSSASGSNEQFF
DNA: TGTGCCAGCAGCTCGGCTAGCGGGAGCAATGAGCAGTTCTTC

D: TRBD1
J: TRBJ2-7
V: TRBV12-3/TRBV12-4
size: -
CDR3: CASSDRGFSGYEQYF
DNA: TGTGCCAGCAGTGACAGGGGATTCTCGGGATACGAGCAGTACTTC

D: -
J: TRBJ2-3
V: TRBV5-1
size: -
CDR3: CASSAPRTDTQYF
DNA: TGCGCCAGCAGCGCGCCAAGAACAGATACGCAGTATTTT

D: TRBD2
J: TRBJ2-1
V: TRBV28
size: -
CDR3: CASTTSGLFYNEQFF
DNA: TGTGCCAGCACGACTAGCGGGTTATTCTACAATGAGCAGTTCTTC

D: TRBD1
J: TRBJ1-1
V: TRBV5-5
size: few
CDR3: CASSKTGGGTEAFF
DNA: TGTGCCAGCAGCAAGACAGGGGGGGGAACTGAAGCTTTCTTT

D: -
J: TRBJ2-5
V: TRBV10-3
size: few
CDR3: CAISNSQETQYF
DNA: TGTGCCATCAGCAACAGCCAAGAGACCCAGTACTTC

D: -
J: TRBJ1-4
V: TRBV2
size: once
CDR3: CASSERGATNEKLFF
DNA: TGTGCCAGCAGTGAACGGGGGGCAACTAATGAAAAACTGTTTTTT

D: -
J: TRBJ1-3
V: TRBV12-3/TRBV12-4
size: -
CDR3: CASSFGAGNTIYF
DNA: TGTGCCAGCAGTTTTGGAGCTGGAAACACCATATATTTT

D: -
J: TRBJ2-7
V: TRBV7-2
size: few
CDR3: CASSFPTGSYEQYF
DNA: TGTGCCAGCAGCTTTCCAACGGGGTCCTACGAGCAGTACTTC

D: TRBD1
J: TRBJ2-4
V: TRBV20-1
size: few
CDR3: CSATTTSQGTKNIQYF
DNA: TGCAGTGCTACTACTACATCACAGGGGACCAAAAACATTCAGTACTTC

D: TRBD1
J: TRBJ1-5
V: TRBV20-1
size: once
CDR3: CSARDDRGSTPQHF
DNA: TGCAGTGCTAGAGATGACAGGGGAAGTACGCCCCAGCATTTT

D: TRBD1
J: TRBJ1-6
V: TRBV2
size: few
CDR3: CASRAGGPNSPLHF
DNA: TGTGCCAGCAGAGCAGGGGGCCCCAATTCACCCCTCCACTTT

D: -
J: TRBJ2-4
V: TRBV27
size: -
CDR3: CASRREGQKNIQYF
DNA: TGTGCCAGCAGACGGGAGGGACAGAAAAACATTCAGTACTTC

D: -
J: TRBJ2-5
V: TRBV13
size: -
CDR3: CASSLVRIPGKSELEETQYF
DNA: TGTGCCAGCAGCTTAGTCAGAATTCCGGGAAAGTCAGAATTAGAAGAGACCCAGTACTTC

D: -
J: TRBJ1-1
V: TRBV18
size: -
CDR3: CASSPAQDRLNTEAFF
DNA: TGTGCCAGCTCACCAGCTCAAGACAGGTTGAACACTGAAGCTTTCTTT

D: -
J: TRBJ2-7
V: TRBV4-1
size: few
CDR3: CASSQDPGQSYEQYF
DNA: TGCGCCAGCAGCCAAGATCCCGGCCAGAGCTACGAGCAGTACTTC

D: TRBD2
J: TRBJ2-1
V: TRBV20-1
size: -
CDR3: CSRSSGGANEQFF
DNA: TGCAGCAGGTCTAGCGGGGGGGCCAATGAGCAGTTCTTC

D: -
J: TRBJ2-3
V: TRBV18
size: once
CDR3: CASSPSRSGDTQYF
DNA: TGTGCCAGCTCACCAAGTCGGAGCGGCGATACGCAGTATTTT

D: -
J: TRBJ2-5
V: TRBV2
size: -
CDR3: CASRVNRIQETQYF
DNA: TGTGCCAGCAGAGTAAACAGGATTCAAGAGACCCAGTACTTC

D: -
J: TRBJ1-2
V: TRBV20-1
size: -
CDR3: CSARAVSPYGYTF
DNA: TGCAGTGCTAGAGCAGTCAGCCCCTATGGCTACACCTTC

D: TRBD2
J: TRBJ2-1
V: TRBV12-3/TRBV12-4
size: few
CDR3: CASSLLELAGSYNEQFF
DNA: TGTGCCAGCAGTTTATTAGAACTAGCGGGATCTTACAATGAGCAGTTCTTC

D: -
J: TRBJ1-4
V: TRBV5-1
size: -
CDR3: CASSLEGYGFNEKLFF
DNA: TGCGCCAGCAGCTTGGAAGGTTACGGCTTTAATGAAAAACTGTTTTTT

D: -
J: TRBJ2-7
V: TRBV13
size: -
CDR3: CASSPRQDGDEQYF
DNA: TGTGCTAGCAGCCCCCGACAGGACGGTGACGAGCAGTACTTC

D: TRBD1
J: TRBJ2-6
V: TRBV7-9
size: few
CDR3: CASSLAIIRDRVSSGANVLTF
DNA: TGTGCCAGCAGCTTAGCTATTATCCGGGACAGGGTCTCCTCTGGGGCCAACGTCCTGACTTTC

D: -
J: TRBJ2-7
V: TRBV7-9
size: few
CDR3: CASSLMGTKTYEQYF
DNA: TGTGCCAGCAGCCTCATGGGCACGAAGACTTACGAGCAGTACTTC

D: TRBD2
J: TRBJ2-1
V: TRBV6-6
size: many
CDR3: CASSYSTSPPYEQFF
DNA: TGTGCCAGCAGTTACTCGACTAGCCCACCCTATGAGCAGTTCTTC

D: TRBD1
J: TRBJ1-4
V: TRBV5-1
size: once
CDR3: CASSAQGEKLFF
DNA: TGCGCCAGCAGCGCACAGGGGGAAAAACTGTTTTTT

D: -
J: TRBJ2-6
V: TRBV5-1
size: -
CDR3: CASSLVHSGANVLTF
DNA: TGCGCCAGCAGCTTGGTACACTCTGGGGCCAACGTCCTGACTTTC

D: -
J: TRBJ1-3
V: TRBV9
size: few
CDR3: CASSVGRVFSLSGNTIYF
DNA: TGTGCCAGCAGCGTCGGCAGGGTCTTCTCTCTCTCTGGAAACACCATATATTTT

D: -
J: TRBJ1-1
V: TRBV29-1
size: once
CDR3: CSVKFRGQAGAFF
DNA: TGCAGCGTTAAGTTCCGGGGGCAAGCCGGAGCTTTCTTT